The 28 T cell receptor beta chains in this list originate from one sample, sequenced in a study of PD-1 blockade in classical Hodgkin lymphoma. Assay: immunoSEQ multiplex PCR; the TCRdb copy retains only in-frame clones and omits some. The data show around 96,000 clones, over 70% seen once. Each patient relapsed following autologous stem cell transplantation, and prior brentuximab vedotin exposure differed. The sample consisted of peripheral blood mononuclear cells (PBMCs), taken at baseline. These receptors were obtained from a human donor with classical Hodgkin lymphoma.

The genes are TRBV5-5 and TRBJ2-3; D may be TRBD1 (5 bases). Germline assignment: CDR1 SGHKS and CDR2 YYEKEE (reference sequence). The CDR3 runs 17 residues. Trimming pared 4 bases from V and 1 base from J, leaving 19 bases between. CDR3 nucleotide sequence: TGTGCCAGCAGCCGCTTTGGGGCAGCCTCCCGCACAGATACGCAGTATTTT. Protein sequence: CASSRFGAASRTDTQYF.

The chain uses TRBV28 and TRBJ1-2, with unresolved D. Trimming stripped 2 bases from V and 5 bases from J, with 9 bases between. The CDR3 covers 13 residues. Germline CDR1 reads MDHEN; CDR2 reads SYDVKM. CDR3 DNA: TGTGCCAGCAGTTTACAACAGTTATATGGCTACACCTTC. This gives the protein CASSLQQLYGYTF.

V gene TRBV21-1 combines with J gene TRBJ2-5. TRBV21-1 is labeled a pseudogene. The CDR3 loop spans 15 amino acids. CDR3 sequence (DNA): TGTGCCAGCAGCATTAGTTGGGATCGCCAAGAGACCCAGTACTTC. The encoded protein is CASSISWDRQETQYF.

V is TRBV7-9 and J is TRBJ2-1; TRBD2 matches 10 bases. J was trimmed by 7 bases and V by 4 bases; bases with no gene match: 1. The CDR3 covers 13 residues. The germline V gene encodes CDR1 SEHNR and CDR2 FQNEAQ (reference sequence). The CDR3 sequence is CASSSSGRNEQFF. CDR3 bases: TGTGCCAGCAGCTCTAGCGGGAGAAATGAGCAGTTCTTC.

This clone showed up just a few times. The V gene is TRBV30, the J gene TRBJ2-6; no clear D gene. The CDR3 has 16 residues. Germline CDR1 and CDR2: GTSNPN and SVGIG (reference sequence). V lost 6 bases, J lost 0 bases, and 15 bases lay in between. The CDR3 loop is CACSDGPRSGANVLTF. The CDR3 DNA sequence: TGTGCCTGCTCTGATGGCCCGCGCTCTGGGGCCAACGTCCTGACTTTC.

The DNA of the CDR3 is TGCAGCGTCGGAGGGCTAGCGGGAGGGCCGGGGTCAGATACGCAGTATTTT. It encodes CSVGGLAGGPGSDTQYF. This chain uses TRBV29-1 with TRBJ2-3, with 12 bases fitting TRBD2. Germline CDR1 reads SQVTM; CDR2 reads ANQGSEA. CDR3 length: 17 residues. Trimming removed 6 bases from V and 4 bases from J; junction bases left unmatched: 14.

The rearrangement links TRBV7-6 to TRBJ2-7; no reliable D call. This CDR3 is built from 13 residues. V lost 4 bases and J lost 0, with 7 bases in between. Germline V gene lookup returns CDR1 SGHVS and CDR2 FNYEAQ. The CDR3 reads CASSYSASYEQYF. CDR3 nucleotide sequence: TGTGCCAGCAGCTATTCCGCCTCCTACGAGCAGTACTTC.

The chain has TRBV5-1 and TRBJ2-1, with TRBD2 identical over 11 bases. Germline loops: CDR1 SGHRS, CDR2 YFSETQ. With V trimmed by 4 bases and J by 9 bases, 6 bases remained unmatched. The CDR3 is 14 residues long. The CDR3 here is CASSPQTSGTEQFF. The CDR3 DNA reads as TGCGCCAGCAGCCCACAGACTAGCGGGACTGAGCAGTTCTTC.

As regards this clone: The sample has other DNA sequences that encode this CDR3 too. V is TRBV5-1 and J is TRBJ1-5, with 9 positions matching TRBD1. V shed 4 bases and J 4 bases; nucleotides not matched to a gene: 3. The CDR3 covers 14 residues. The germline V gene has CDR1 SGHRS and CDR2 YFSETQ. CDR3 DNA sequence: TGCGCCAGCAGCCTCGGGACAGGGAATCAGCCCCAGCATTTT. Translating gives CASSLGTGNQPQHF.

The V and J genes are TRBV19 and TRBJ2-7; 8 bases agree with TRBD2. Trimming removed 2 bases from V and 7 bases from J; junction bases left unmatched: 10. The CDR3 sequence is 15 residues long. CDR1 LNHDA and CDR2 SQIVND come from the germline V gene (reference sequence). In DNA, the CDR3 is TGTGCCAGTAGTATAACCCCCGTCCGGGGGGGTGAGCAGTACTTC. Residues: CASSITPVRGGEQYF.

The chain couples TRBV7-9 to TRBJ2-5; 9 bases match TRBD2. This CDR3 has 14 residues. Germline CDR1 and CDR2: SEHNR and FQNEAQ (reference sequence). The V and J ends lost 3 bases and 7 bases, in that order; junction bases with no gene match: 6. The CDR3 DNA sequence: TGTGCCAGCAGCTTTGGGACTAGCATCTTGACCCAGTACTTC. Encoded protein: CASSFGTSILTQYF.

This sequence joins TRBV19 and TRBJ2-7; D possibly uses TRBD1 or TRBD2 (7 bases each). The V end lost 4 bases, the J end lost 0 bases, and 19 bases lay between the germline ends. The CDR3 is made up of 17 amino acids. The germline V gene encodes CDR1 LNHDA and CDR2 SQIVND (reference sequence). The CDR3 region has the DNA TGTGCCAGTAGTACCTACAGGGGAGGGACTAACTCCTACGAGCAGTACTTC. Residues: CASSTYRGGTNSYEQYF.

CDR3 coding DNA: TGTGCCGTGTGTCCCCGGGGTTACGAGCAGTACTTC. It codes for CAVCPRGYEQYF. The chain couples TRBV6-1 to TRBJ2-7, with D possibly being TRBD2 (5 bases). CDR3 size: 12 residues. Germline CDR1 MNHNS, CDR2 SASEGT. V dropped 11 bases and J dropped 4 bases, with 15 bases sitting between them.

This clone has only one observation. The CDR3 region is CASSLRGGTNEQFF. The DNA for the CDR3 is TGTGCCAGCAGCCTTAGGGGGGGAACAAATGAGCAGTTCTTC. V gene TRBV9 combines with J gene TRBJ2-1, with a tentative D call TRBD2 (7 bases). The V and J ends lost 4 bases and 7 bases respectively, with 15 bases between them. The CDR3 contains 14 residues. Germline V gene sequence: CDR1 SGDLS, CDR2 YYNGEE.

CDR3 nucleotide sequence: TGTGCCATCAGTGAGGCCGGCGGTGGAAACACCATATATTTT. Translating it yields CAISEAGGGNTIYF. This sequence joins TRBV10-3 and TRBJ1-3; D is unclear. V shed 2 bases and J shed 3 bases, with 8 bases lying between them. Germline V gene sequence: CDR1 ENHRY, CDR2 SYGVKD. CDR3 length: 14 amino acids.

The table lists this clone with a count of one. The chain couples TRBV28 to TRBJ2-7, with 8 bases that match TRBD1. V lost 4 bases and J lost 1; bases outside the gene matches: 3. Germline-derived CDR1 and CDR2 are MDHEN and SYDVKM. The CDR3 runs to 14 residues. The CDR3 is CASSWDRISYEQYF. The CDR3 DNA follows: TGTGCCAGCAGTTGGGACAGGATATCCTACGAGCAGTACTTC.

The CDR3 here is CASSPATESTEAFF. The CDR3 DNA follows: TGTGCCAGCAGCCCCGCGACAGAATCCACTGAAGCTTTCTTT. The chain employs TRBV7-9 and TRBJ1-1, with a possible D match to TRBD1 (5 bases). The V gene's germline CDR1 is SEHNR and CDR2 FQNEAQ (reference sequence). Trimming removed 5 bases at V and 4 bases at J, with 14 bases between. The CDR3 consists of 14 residues.

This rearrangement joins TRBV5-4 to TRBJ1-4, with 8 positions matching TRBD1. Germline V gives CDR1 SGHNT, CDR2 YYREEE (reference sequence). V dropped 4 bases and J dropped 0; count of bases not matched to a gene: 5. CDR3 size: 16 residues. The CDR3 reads CASSLGQGATNEKLFF. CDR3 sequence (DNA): TGTGCCAGCAGCCTTGGACAGGGAGCAACTAATGAAAAACTGTTTTTT.

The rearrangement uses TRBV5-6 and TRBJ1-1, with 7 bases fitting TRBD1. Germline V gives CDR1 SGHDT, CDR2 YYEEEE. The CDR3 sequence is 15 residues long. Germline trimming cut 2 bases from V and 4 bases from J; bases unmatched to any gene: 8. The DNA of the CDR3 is TGTGCCAGCAGCTTACCAGGGAGGGGGCCCACTGAAGCTTTCTTT. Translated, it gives CASSLPGRGPTEAFF.

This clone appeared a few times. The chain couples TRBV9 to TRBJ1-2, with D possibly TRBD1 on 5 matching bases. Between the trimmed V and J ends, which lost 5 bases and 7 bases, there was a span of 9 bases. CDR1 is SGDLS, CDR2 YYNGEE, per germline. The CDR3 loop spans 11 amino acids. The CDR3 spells CASSTGTGYTF. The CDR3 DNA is TGTGCCAGCAGTACCGGGACTGGCTACACCTTC.

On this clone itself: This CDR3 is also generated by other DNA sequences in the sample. CDR3 amino acids: CASSVGPLDTQYF. DNA of the CDR3: TGTGCCAGCAGTGTGGGCCCCCTAGATACGCAGTATTTT. This sequence joins TRBV6-1 and TRBJ2-3; D unclear. V was trimmed by 4 bases and J by 5 bases, leaving 10 bases between them. The CDR3 consists of 13 residues. The germline gives CDR1 MNHNS, CDR2 SASEGT.

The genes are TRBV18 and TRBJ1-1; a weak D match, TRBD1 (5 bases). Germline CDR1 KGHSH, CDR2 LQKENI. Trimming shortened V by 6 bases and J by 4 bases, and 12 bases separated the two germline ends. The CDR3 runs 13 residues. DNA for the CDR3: TGTGCCAGCTCCCTTGGTGGGGGCACTGAAGCTTTCTTT. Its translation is CASSLGGGTEAFF.

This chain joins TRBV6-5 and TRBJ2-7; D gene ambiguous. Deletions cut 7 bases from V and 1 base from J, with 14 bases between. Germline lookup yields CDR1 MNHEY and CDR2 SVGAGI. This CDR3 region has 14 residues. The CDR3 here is CASTFTSGSYEQYF. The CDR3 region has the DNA TGTGCCAGCACCTTTACCTCTGGTTCCTACGAGCAGTACTTC.

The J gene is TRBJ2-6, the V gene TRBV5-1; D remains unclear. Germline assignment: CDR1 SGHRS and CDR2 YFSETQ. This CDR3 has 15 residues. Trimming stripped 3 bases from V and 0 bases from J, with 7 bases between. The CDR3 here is CASSSDPSGANVLTF. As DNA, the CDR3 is TGCGCCAGCAGCTCAGACCCCTCTGGGGCCAACGTCCTGACTTTC. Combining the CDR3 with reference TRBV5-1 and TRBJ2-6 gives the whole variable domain KAGVTQTPRYLIKTRGQQVTLSCSPISGHRSVSWYQQTPGQGLQFLFEYFSETQRNKGNFPGRFSGRQFSNSRSEMNVSTLELGDSALYLCASSSDPSGANVLTFGAGSRLTVL.

In nucleotides, the CDR3 is TGTGCCATCAGTGGGGGACTAGCCGGTGAGCAGTTCTTC. This codes for CAISGGLAGEQFF. The genes are TRBV10-3 and TRBJ2-1; 9 positions agree with TRBD2. The ends lost 4 bases at V and 9 bases at J; junction bases unmatched: 4. The CDR3 is made up of 13 amino acids. Germline lookup yields CDR1 ENHRY and CDR2 SYGVKD.

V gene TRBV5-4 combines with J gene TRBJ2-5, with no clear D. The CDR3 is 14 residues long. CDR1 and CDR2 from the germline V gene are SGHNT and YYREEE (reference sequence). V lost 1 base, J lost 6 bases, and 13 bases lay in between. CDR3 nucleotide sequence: TGTGCCAGCAGCTTGATGACGGCCCCCCAGACCCAGTACTTC. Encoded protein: CASSLMTAPQTQYF.

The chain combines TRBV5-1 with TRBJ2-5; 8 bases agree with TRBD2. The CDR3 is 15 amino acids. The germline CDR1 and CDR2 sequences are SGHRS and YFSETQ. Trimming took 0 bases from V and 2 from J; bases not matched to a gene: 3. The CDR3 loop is CASSLEGGGQETQYF. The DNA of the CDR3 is TGCGCCAGCAGCTTGGAGGGCGGGGGGCAAGAGACCCAGTACTTC.

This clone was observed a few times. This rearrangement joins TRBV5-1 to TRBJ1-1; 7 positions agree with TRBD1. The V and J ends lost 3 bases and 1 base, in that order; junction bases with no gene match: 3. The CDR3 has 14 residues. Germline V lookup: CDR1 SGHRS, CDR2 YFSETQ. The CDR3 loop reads CASSSGQTNTEAFF. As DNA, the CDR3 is TGCGCCAGCAGCTCGGGACAGACGAACACTGAAGCTTTCTTT.